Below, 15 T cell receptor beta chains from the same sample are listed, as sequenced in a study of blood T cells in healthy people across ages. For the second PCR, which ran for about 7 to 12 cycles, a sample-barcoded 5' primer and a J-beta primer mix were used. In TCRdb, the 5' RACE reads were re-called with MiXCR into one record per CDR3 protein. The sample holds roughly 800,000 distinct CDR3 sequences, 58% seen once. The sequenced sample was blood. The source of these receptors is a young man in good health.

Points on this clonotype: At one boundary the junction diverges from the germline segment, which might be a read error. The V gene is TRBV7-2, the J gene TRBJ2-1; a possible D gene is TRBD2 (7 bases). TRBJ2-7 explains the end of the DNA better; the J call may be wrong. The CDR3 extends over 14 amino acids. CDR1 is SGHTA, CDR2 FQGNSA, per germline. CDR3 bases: TGTGTCAGCAGCTTACGGGGGGCCTACAATGAGCAGTACTTC. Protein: CVSSLRGAYNEQYF.

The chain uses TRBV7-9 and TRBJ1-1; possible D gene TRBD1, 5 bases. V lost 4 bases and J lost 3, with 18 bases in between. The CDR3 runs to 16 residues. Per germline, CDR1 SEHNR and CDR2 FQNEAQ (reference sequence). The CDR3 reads CASSSSRVISHTEAFF. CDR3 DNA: TGTGCCAGCAGCTCATCCAGGGTGATCTCCCACACTGAAGCTTTCTTT.

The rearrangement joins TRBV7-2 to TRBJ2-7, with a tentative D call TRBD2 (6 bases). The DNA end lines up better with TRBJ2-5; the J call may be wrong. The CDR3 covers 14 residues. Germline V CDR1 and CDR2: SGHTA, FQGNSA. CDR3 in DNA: TGTGCCAGCAGCTTTGGGGGGAGTGGAGAGACCCAGTACTTC. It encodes CASSFGGSGETQYF.

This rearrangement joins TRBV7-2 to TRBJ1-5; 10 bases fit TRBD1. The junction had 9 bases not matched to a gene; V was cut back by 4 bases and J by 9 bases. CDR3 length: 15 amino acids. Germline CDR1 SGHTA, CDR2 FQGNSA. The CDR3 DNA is TGTGCCAGCAGCTCCGGGCTGGGACAGGGGCCGCCCCAGCATTTT. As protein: CASSSGLGQGPPQHF.

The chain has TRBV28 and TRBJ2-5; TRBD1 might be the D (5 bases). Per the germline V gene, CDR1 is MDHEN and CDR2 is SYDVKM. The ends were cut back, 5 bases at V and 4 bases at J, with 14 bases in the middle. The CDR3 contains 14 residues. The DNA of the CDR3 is TGTGCCAGCAGTGCAGGGTCTCGCCCAGAGACCCAGTACTTC. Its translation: CASSAGSRPETQYF. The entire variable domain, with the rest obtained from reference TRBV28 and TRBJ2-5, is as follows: DVKVTQSSRYLVKRTGEKVFLECVQDMDHENMFWYRQDPGLGLRLIYFSYDVKMKEKGDIPEGYSVSREKKERFSLILESASTNQTSMYLCASSAGSRPETQYFGPGTRLLVL.

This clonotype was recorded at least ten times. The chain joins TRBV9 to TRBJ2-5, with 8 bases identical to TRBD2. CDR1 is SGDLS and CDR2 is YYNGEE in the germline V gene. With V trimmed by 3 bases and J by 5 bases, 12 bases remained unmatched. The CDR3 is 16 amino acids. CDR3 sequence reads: CASSAFSGVSTETQYF. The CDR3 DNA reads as TGTGCCAGCAGCGCTTTTAGCGGGGTATCGACGGAGACCCAGTACTTC.

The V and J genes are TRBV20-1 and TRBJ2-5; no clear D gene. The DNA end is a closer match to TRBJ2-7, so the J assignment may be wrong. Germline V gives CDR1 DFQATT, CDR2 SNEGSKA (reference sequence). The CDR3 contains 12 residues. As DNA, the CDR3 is TGCAGTGCTAATATGGATACCTACGAGCAGTACTTC. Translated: CSANMDTYEQYF.

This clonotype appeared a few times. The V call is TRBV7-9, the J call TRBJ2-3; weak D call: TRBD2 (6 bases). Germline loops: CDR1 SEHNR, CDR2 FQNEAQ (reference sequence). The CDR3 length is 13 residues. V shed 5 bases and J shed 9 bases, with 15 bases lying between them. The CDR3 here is CASSGGFEGTQYF. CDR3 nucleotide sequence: TGTGCCAGCAGCGGAGGGTTTGAGGGGACGCAGTATTTT.

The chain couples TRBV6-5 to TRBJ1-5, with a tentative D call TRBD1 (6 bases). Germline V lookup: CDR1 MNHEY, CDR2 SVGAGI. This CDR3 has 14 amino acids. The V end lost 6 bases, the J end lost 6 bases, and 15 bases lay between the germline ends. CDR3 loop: CASSLNRAAQPQHF. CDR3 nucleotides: TGTGCCAGCAGCCTAAACAGGGCAGCTCAGCCCCAGCATTTT.

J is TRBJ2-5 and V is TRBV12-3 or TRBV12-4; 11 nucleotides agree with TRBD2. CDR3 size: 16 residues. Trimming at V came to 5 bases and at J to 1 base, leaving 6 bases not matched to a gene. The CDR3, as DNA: TGTGCCAGCAGTCTCCGTGGACTAGCGGGCCAAGAGACCCAGTACTTC. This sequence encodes CASSLRGLAGQETQYF.

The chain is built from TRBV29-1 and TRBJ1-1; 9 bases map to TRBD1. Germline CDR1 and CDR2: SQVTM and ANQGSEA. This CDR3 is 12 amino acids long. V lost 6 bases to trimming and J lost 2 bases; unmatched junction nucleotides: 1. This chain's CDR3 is CSVGQGNTEAFF. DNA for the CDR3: TGCAGCGTGGGACAGGGAAACACTGAAGCTTTCTTT.

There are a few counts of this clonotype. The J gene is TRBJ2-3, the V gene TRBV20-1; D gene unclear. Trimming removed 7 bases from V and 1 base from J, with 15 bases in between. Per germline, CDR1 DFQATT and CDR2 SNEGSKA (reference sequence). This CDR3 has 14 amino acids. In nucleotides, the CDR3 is TGCAGTGGTCGGAGCAGCATCGGCACAGATACGCAGTATTTT. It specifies CSGRSSIGTDTQYF.

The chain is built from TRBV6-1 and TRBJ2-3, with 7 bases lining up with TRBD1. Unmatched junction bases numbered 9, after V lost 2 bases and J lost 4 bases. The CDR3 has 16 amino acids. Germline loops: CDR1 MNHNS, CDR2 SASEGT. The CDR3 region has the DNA TGTGCCAGCAGTGAACAGACAGGGTACTACCCAGATACGCAGTATTTT. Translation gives CASSEQTGYYPDTQYF.

The chain's CDR3 is CASKSTGTGKHEQFF. The CDR3 coding sequence is TGTGCCAGCAAGTCCACCGGGACAGGGAAGCACGAGCAGTTCTTC. The genes are TRBV2 and TRBJ2-1; the match to TRBD1 covers 9 bases. Germline values: CDR1 SNHLY, CDR2 FYNNEI. The junction had 14 bases not matched to a gene; V was cut back by 7 bases and J by 10 bases. The CDR3 covers 15 residues.

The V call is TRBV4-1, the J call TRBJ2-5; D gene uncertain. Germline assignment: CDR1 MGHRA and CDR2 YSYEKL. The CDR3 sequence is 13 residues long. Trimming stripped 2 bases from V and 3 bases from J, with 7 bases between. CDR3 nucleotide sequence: TGCGCCAGCAGCCAACGACGTAAAGAGACCCAGTACTTC. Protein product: CASSQRRKETQYF.